This T cell receptor beta chain was documented in a study of cytomegalovirus exposure and HLA in healthy donors. The junction had 3 bases not matched to a gene; V was cut back by 4 bases and J by 1 base. Germline loops: CDR1 MNHEY, CDR2 SMNVEV (reference sequence). The CDR3 extends over 14 amino acids. Vbeta (60) and Jbeta (13) primers were used in the PCR. Per the study methods: Some 11 million of the approximately 80 million unique TCR beta chains counted in a later analysis were shared. TCRdb keeps only in-frame clones here, not all; method: immunoSEQ multiplex PCR. Clone size and V and J calls were adopted from that table, with D and trimming inferred from the DNA. Recorded for this sample: more than 95,000 clones. In regard to this clone: The target antigen is unknown.

Study-wide findings and caveats: Among immune exposure information, only CMV serostatus was available. The analysis excluded some indistinguishable V segments, including TRBV6-2 and TRBV6-3.

This TCR derives from a man aged 35 to 55 in good health and CMV-seronegative. Sample: PBMCs. The J gene is TRBJ1-2, the V gene TRBV27, with 7 bases that match TRBD1. CDR3 bases: TGTGCCAGCAGTTATACAGGGGATAACTATGGCTACACCTTC. Protein: CASSYTGDNYGYTF.